Listed below are T cell receptor beta chains from one sample, sequenced in a study of blood T cell repertoires in COVID-19. TCRdb's table, derived via immunoSEQ multiplex PCR, lists solely in-frame clones and lacks some. The profile shows fewer than 700,000 clones, roughly nine tenths of them singletons. The source material was peripheral blood. These receptors were collected from a woman aged 45-65 years with COVID-19, enrolled during active disease. Each CDR3 is given with its conserved first and last residue. D genes are given only for firm matches. Only some rows state a clone size, as once, few, many or a class for expanded clones.

TRBV6-5	TRBJ1-2	.	.	TGTGCCAGCAGAGTAGACAGGAACTATGGCTACACCTTC	CASRVDRNYGYTF
TRBV19	TRBJ1-2	TRBD1	.	TGTGCCAGTAGTATCCTCCGCGGACAGGGCAGTGGTGGCTACACCTTC	CASSILRGQGSGGYTF
TRBV20-1	TRBJ1-2	.	.	TGCAGTGCTAGTCACGGGGTGGGTGGCTACACCTTC	CSASHGVGGYTF
TRBV27	TRBJ1-1	.	once	TGTGCCAGCAGTTTGCGGGGGGGCACTGAAGCTTTCTTT	CASSLRGGTEAFF
TRBV5-6	TRBJ1-2	.	.	TGTGCCAGCAGTTGGGGAGGTGATGGCTACACCTTC	CASSWGGDGYTF
TRBV15	TRBJ2-2	TRBD1	.	TGTGCCACCAGCAGAGATATAATAGGGGGCGGTGGCACCGGGGAGCTGTTTTTT	CATSRDIIGGGGTGELFF
TRBV5-1	TRBJ2-2	.	.	TGCGCCAGCAGCTTCTTGACAGACACCGGGGAGCTGTTTTTT	CASSFLTDTGELFF
TRBV4-1	TRBJ2-3	TRBD2	.	TGCGCCAGCAGCCAACAAGCTAGCGGGGGGACAGATACGCAGTATTTT	CASSQQASGGTDTQYF
TRBV27	TRBJ1-4	.	.	TGTGCCAGCAGTACCTCAGCGGGGGGATCAACTAATGAAAAACTGTTTTTT	CASSTSAGGSTNEKLFF
TRBV2	TRBJ2-2	TRBD1	.	TGTGCCAGCAGGGGACGAACAGGGGACACCGGGGAGCTGTTTTTT	CASRGRTGDTGELFF
TRBV18	TRBJ2-3	TRBD2	.	TGTGCCAGCTCACCCAGGACTAGCGGGGTAGGCGCAGATACGCAGTATTTT	CASSPRTSGVGADTQYF
TRBV29-1	TRBJ1-1	TRBD1	.	TGCAGCGTTGTTCAGGGGGCTGAAGCTTTCTTT	CSVVQGAEAFF
TRBV30	TRBJ1-1	.	.	TGTGCCTGGAGTGTACTAGCAAGGACTGAAGCTTTCTTT	CAWSVLARTEAFF
TRBV6-5	TRBJ1-1	.	.	TGTGCCAGCCTAACGTCAGGCAGGGCTGAAGCTTTCTTT	CASLTSGRAEAFF
TRBV12-5	TRBJ2-7	TRBD2	.	TGTGCTAGTGGTTTAGCGGGACTCACCTCCTACGAGCAGTACTTC	CASGLAGLTSYEQYF
TRBV10-3	TRBJ1-1	.	.	TGTGCCATCAGGCCGGGGGGGAACACTGAAGCTTTCTTT	CAIRPGGNTEAFF
TRBV2	TRBJ2-1	TRBD2	.	TGTGCCAGCAGAGATGAGGTAGCGGGGGGCAGCTCCTACAATGAGCAGTTCTTC	CASRDEVAGGSSYNEQFF
TRBV5-6	TRBJ2-7	.	.	TGTGCCAGCAGCTTCCGTTATTACGAGCAGTACTTC	CASSFRYYEQYF
TRBV3-1/TRBV3-2	TRBJ1-1	TRBD1	.	TGTGCCAGCAGCCATCCCACAGGGGGCACTGAAGCTTTCTTT	CASSHPTGGTEAFF
TRBV27	TRBJ1-2	TRBD1	.	TGTGCCAGCAGTCAAGGACAGGGCTACGGCTACACCTTC	CASSQGQGYGYTF
TRBV28	TRBJ2-3	TRBD1	.	TGTGCCAGCAGTTCCCGGGACAGGGGTGACACAGATACGCAGTATTTT	CASSSRDRGDTDTQYF
TRBV15	TRBJ2-7	.	.	TGTGCCACCAGCAGAGTACCGGGAAGCCACAAGCAGTACTTC	CATSRVPGSHKQYF
TRBV29-1	TRBJ1-2	TRBD1	.	TGCAGCGTAACAGGGGGCCATGGCTACACCTTC	CSVTGGHGYTF
TRBV5-1	TRBJ2-3	TRBD1	.	TGCGCCAGCACCTCACATTCTCCGGACAGGGGAGATACGCAGTATTTT	CASTSHSPDRGDTQYF
TRBV27	TRBJ1-1	.	.	TGTGCCAGCAGTTTAGTCACAGGATGGAACACTGAAGCTTTCTTT	CASSLVTGWNTEAFF
TRBV6-1	TRBJ1-4	.	.	TGTGCCAGCAGTGAAATGTACAGGGAAAATGAAAAACTGTTTTTT	CASSEMYRENEKLFF
TRBV3-1/TRBV3-2	TRBJ1-2	.	.	TGTGCCAGCAGCCCGGACAGATTTGGAGGCTACACCTTC	CASSPDRFGGYTF
TRBV6-5	TRBJ1-1	.	.	TGTGCCAGCAGTTACTCCTGGAGGGGGAACACTGAAGCTTTCTTT	CASSYSWRGNTEAFF
TRBV6-1	TRBJ2-7	.	.	TGTGCCAGCAGTGAATTGGGCAGGGTGGGAATGTACGAGCAGTACTTC	CASSELGRVGMYEQYF
TRBV7-9	TRBJ1-2	.	.	TGTGCCAGCAGCTTAGCACAGGGTGCTACCGGCTACACCTTC	CASSLAQGATGYTF
TRBV11-3	TRBJ2-7	.	.	TGTGCCAGCCCGACGGAGGGGTACGAGCAGTACTTC	CASPTEGYEQYF
TRBV28	TRBJ1-1	TRBD1	.	TGTGCCAGCAGGGGACAGGGGGCAGTGACTGAAGCTTTCTTT	CASRGQGAVTEAFF
TRBV2	TRBJ1-5	.	.	TGTGCCAGCAGTGTCGGGAGGAATCAGCCCCAGCATTTT	CASSVGRNQPQHF
TRBV29-1	TRBJ1-1	TRBD1	.	TGCAGCGTGAGGGGGCCCGATACTGAAGCTTTCTTT	CSVRGPDTEAFF
TRBV11-3	TRBJ2-2	.	.	TGTGCCAGCAGCCCCAGCGGTGCGAACACCGGGGAGCTGTTTTTT	CASSPSGANTGELFF
TRBV5-4	TRBJ2-7	TRBD2	.	TGTGCCAGCATAACAAGCGGGGACCGGGGACGCGAGCAGTACTTC	CASITSGDRGREQYF
TRBV7-2	TRBJ2-7	.	.	TGTGCCAGCAGCTTCGGGGGTTCCTACGAGCAGTACTTC	CASSFGGSYEQYF
TRBV5-1	TRBJ1-2	.	.	TGCGCCAGCAGCTTCGGCCTAGCATATGGCTACACCTTC	CASSFGLAYGYTF
TRBV9	TRBJ2-3	TRBD2	.	TGTGCCAGCAGCCCCGTAGCGGGGGGGCGATACACAGATACGCAGTATTTT	CASSPVAGGRYTDTQYF
TRBV5-6	TRBJ1-2	TRBD1	.	TGTGCCAGCAGCTTAAGGGACAGAGTCCACTATGGCTACACCTTC	CASSLRDRVHYGYTF
TRBV3-1/TRBV3-2	TRBJ2-5	.	.	TGTGCCAGCAGCCAACCTCACGGGGAAGAGACCCAGTACTTC	CASSQPHGEETQYF
TRBV6-1	TRBJ2-2	.	.	TGTGCCAGCAGTGAAGGTTTAGGACAGCTCACCGGGGAGCTGTTTTTT	CASSEGLGQLTGELFF
TRBV5-1	TRBJ2-7	TRBD1	.	TGCGCCAGCAGCCACGGGACAGGGGGGTCCTACGAGCAGTACTTC	CASSHGTGGSYEQYF
TRBV19	TRBJ1-2	.	.	TGTGCCAGTAGTGTAGCTGGGACTCCAGGGGGCTACACCTTC	CASSVAGTPGGYTF
TRBV19	TRBJ1-4	.	.	TGTGCCAGTAGTATCGGGATCGGGACACCCTCATTCGGAGAAAAACTGTTTTTT	CASSIGIGTPSFGEKLFF
TRBV7-2	TRBJ1-4	.	.	TGTGCCAGCAGCGGCACAGGCTCCGTCGGGGAAAAACTGTTTTTT	CASSGTGSVGEKLFF
TRBV5-1	TRBJ2-7	.	.	TGCGCCAGCAGCCCTGCAATCGTCAGCTCCTACGAGCAGTACTTC	CASSPAIVSSYEQYF
TRBV19	TRBJ1-1	.	.	TGTGCCAGTAGTTCACGGAGGACTCGTGAAGCTTTCTTT	CASSSRRTREAFF